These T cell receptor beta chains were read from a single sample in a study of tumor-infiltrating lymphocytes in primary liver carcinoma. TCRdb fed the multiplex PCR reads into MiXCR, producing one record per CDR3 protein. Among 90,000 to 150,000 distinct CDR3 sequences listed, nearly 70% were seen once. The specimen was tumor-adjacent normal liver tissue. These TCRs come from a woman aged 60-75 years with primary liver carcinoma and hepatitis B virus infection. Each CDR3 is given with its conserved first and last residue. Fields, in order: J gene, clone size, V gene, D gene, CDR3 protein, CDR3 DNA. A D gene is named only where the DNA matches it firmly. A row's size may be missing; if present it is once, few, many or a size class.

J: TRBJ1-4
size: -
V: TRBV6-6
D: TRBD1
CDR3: CASSYLSGGPLFF
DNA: TGTGCCAGCAGTTACTTGTCAGGGGGACCATTGTTTTTT

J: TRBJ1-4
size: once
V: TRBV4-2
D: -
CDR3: CVSSQGGHDEKLFF
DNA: TGTGTCAGCAGCCAGGGTGGACATGATGAAAAACTCTTTTTT

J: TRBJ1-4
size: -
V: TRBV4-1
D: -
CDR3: CASSQDLYRSNEKPFF
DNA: TGCGCCAGTAGCCAAGATCTCTATAGGTCTAATGAAAAACCGTTTTTC

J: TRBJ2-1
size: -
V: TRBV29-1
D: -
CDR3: CSVDLEGRGYEQLF
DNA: TGCAGCGTTGACCTGGAAGGTAGGGGATATGAGCAGTTATTC

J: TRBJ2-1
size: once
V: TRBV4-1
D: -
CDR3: CDSSHSVLPYNEQFF
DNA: TGTGACAGCAGCCACAGCGTGCTACCCTACAATGAGCAGTTCTTC

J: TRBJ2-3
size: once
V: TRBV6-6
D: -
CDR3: CASATDRQYF
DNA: TGTGCCAGCGCTACTGATAGGCAGTATTTT

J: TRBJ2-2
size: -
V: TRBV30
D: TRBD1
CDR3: CASGTGGGTTGELFF
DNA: TGTGCCTCTGGGACAGGGGGCGGGACCACCGGGGAGCTGTTTTTT

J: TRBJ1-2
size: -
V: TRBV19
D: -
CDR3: CASKSGGESYGYTF
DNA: TGTGCCAGTAAGTCGGGGGGCGAGAGCTATGGCTACACCTTC

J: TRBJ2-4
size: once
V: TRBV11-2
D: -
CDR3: CASSLESASQDIQYF
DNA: TGTGCCAGCAGCTTAGAATCGGCTAGCCAGGACATTCAGTACTTC

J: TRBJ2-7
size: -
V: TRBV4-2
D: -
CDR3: CANSRDQGSSYEQYF
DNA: TGTGCCAACAGCCGAGATCAGGGATCCTCCTACGAGCAGTACTTC

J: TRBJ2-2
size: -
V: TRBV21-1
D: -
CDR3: CASSKRGQLTSSNTGELFF
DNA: TGTGCCAGCAGCAAAAGGGGACAGTTAACCTCTTCGAACACCGGGGAGCTGTTTTTT

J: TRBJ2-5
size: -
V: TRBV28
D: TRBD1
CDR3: CTSKTGGETQYF
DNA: TGTACCAGCAAAACAGGGGGAGAGACCCAGTACTTC

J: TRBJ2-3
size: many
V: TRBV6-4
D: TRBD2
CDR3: CASIPGRETDTQYF
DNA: TGTGCCAGTATCCCCGGGAGGGAAACAGATACGCAGTATTTT

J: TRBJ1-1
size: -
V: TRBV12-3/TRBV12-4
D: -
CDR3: CASSLSQGRTEVFF
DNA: TGTGCCAGCAGTTTATCACAAGGTCGTACTGAAGTTTTCTTT

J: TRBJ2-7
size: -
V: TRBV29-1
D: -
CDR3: CNVVRLYEQYF
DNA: TGCAACGTTGTTCGACTCTACGAGCAGTACTTC

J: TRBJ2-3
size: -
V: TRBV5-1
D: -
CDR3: CASSLGSSTNTQYF
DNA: TGCGCCAGCAGCTTGGGCAGTTCCACAAATACGCAGTATTTT

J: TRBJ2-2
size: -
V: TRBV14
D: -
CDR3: CASSQVEILGTGELFF
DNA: TGTGCCAGCAGCCAAGTGGAGATCCTGGGCACCGGGGAGCTGTTTTTC

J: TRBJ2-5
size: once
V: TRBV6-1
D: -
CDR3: CASSGSLGVQETQYF
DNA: TGTGCCAGCAGTGGTTCCCTAGGCGTACAAGAGACCCAGTACTTC

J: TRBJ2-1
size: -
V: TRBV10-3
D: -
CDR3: CAISTAGSYNEQLF
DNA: TGTGCCATCAGTACGGCAGGGTCCTACAATGAGCAGCTCTTC

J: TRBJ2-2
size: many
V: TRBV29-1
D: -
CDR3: CSVGQTNTGELFF
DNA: TGCAGCGTTGGACAGACGAACACCGGGGAGCTGTTTTTT

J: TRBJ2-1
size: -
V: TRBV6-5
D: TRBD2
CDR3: CATSHTSGVHNEQLF
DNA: TGTGCCACCAGTCATACTAGCGGGGTACACAATGAGCAGCTCTTC

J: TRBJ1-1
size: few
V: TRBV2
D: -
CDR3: CASTPLWENTEAFF
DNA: TGTGCCAGCACACCTTTGTGGGAGAACACTGAAGCTTTTTTT

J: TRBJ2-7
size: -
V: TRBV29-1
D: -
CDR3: CSAGTPPYEQYF
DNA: TGCAGCGCGGGAACCCCGCCTTACGAACAGTACTTC

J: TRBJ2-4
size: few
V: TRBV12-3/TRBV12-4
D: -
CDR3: CASSPGSANIRYF
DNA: TGTGCCAGCAGCCCAGGGAGTGCTAACATTCGGTACTTC

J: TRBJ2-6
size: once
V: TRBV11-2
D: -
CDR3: CAISTTSSGANVLAF
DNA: TGTGCCATCAGCACGACGAGCTCTGGGGCCAACGTCCTGGCTTTC